The present T cell receptor beta chain was sequenced within a study of cytomegalovirus exposure and HLA in healthy donors. Overall study findings and caveats: Published work reported that the classifier diagnosed cytomegalovirus status with high specificity and sensitivity. One variant, a missense change in DCLRE1C, was linked in a later analysis to TCR beta V- and J-gene trimming. The study flagged fewer than 200 TCR beta chains as cytomegalovirus-associated.

V dropped 3 bases and J dropped 2 bases, with 9 bases sitting between them. The CDR3 sequence is 14 residues long. Germline values: CDR1 MDHEN, CDR2 SYDVKM. This clone was seen a few times. The target antigen is unknown. PCR employed 60 Vbeta and 13 Jbeta primers. Assay: immunoSEQ multiplex PCR; the TCRdb copy retains only in-frame clones and omits some. The sample has 150,000 or so clones; 84% are singletons. This chain uses TRBV28 with TRBJ2-3; a weak D match, TRBD2 (5 bases). The sample taken for sequencing was PBMCs. The TCR originated in a man aged 50-59 years in good health and CMV-seropositive. The CDR3 DNA reads TGTGCCAGCAGTTTGGGCGGGCTCACAGATACGCAGTATTTT. Protein: CASSLGGLTDTQYF. Complete variable domain (other parts from reference TRBV28 and TRBJ2-3): DVKVTQSSRYLVKRTGEKVFLECVQDMDHENMFWYRQDPGLGLRLIYFSYDVKMKEKGDIPEGYSVSREKKERFSLILESASTNQTSMYLCASSLGGLTDTQYFGPGTRLTVL.